Only a few counts were recorded for the clone carrying this T cell receptor (beta chain). A second PCR of roughly 7 to 11 cycles used a sample-barcoded 5' primer and a J-beta primer mix. The authors tagged each cDNA molecule using a template-switch adaptor with 12 random nucleotides. TCRdb reprocessed the 5' RACE reads via MiXCR and lists one record per CDR3 protein. The table lists about 1.1 million distinct CDR3 sequences, around two fifths of them singletons, with less than 15% in the top ten. The data derive from a study of blood T cells in healthy people across ages. The sequenced sample consisted of blood. This receptor was obtained from a young man in good health.

CDR3 protein: CASSQDWGSGGTDTQYF. CDR3 sequence (DNA): TGCGCCAGCAGCCAAGATTGGGGTAGCGGGGGCACAGATACGCAGTATTTT. The chain uses TRBV4-3 and TRBJ2-3; 8 bases fit TRBD2. Per germline, CDR1 LGHNA and CDR2 YSLEER. With 0 bases clipped from V and 1 base from J, the junction kept 6 bases outside the gene matches. There are 17 residues in the CDR3.